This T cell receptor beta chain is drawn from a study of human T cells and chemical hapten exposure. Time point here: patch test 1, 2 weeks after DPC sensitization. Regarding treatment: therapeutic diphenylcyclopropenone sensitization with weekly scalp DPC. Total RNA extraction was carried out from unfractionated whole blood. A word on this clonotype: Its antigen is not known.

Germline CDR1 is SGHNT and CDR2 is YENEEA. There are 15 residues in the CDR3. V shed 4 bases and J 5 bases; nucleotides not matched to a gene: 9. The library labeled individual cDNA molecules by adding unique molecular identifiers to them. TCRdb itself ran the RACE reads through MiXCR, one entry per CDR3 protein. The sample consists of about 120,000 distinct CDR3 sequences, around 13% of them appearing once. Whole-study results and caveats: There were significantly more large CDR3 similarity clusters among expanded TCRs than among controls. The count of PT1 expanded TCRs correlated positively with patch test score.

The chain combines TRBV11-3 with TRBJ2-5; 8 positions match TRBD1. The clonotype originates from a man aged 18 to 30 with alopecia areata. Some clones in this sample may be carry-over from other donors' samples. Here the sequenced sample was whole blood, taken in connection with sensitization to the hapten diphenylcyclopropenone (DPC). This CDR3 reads CASSSGQGRSETQYF. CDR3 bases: TGTGCCAGCAGCTCCGGACAGGGAAGATCGGAGACCCAGTACTTC.